Following are 3 T cell receptor beta chains from one sample sequenced in a study of neurological immune-mediated disorders. TCRdb called the 5' RACE reads again in MiXCR, with one record for every CDR3 protein. The data contain 60,000 to 85,000 distinct CDR3 sequences, 4% to 6% of them seen just once; the ten biggest clones take up 7.4%. Sample: PBMCs. The receptors shown here come from a man between 18 and 29 years old with multiple sclerosis.

Many counts were recorded for this clonotype. This chain uses TRBV20-1 with TRBJ2-7; a possible D gene is TRBD1 (5 bases). CDR3 size: 13 residues. Trimming removed 3 bases at V and 2 bases at J, with 11 bases between. Germline V CDR1 and CDR2: DFQATT, SNEGSKA (reference sequence). The CDR3 region is CSASPRQPYEQYF. Written as DNA, the CDR3 is TGCAGTGCTAGTCCCCGACAGCCCTACGAGCAGTACTTC.

Ten or more counts support this clonotype. This chain uses TRBV5-1 with TRBJ2-3; TRBD2 aligns across 10 bases. Germline CDR1 reads SGHRS; CDR2 reads YFSETQ. The trim removed 2 bases at V and 9 bases at J, leaving 6 bases unmatched. There are 14 residues in the CDR3. CDR3 sequence: CASSFELAGRTQYF. In DNA, the CDR3 is TGCGCCAGCAGCTTCGAACTAGCGGGACGGACGCAGTATTTT.

This clonotype was detected ten times or more. The chain employs TRBV20-1 and TRBJ2-7, with 13 bases that match TRBD2. Trimming removed 1 base from V and 1 base from J; junction bases left unmatched: 1. Germline CDR1 is DFQATT and CDR2 is SNEGSKA (reference sequence). This CDR3 is built from 15 residues. The CDR3 bases are TGCAGTGCTAGAGCACTAGCGGGGGGGTCCTACGAGCAGTACTTC. Encoded protein: CSARALAGGSYEQYF.